Listed here is a single T cell receptor (beta chain). This table comes from immunoSEQ multiplex PCR, and its TCRdb copy is limited to in-frame clones, with some not included. Of around 21,000 clones listed, roughly nine tenths were seen once; the top ten hold less than 20%. The data stem from a study of T cell changes during pregnancy in multiple sclerosis. From germline, CDR1 is PRHDT and CDR2 FYEKMQ (reference sequence). The CDR3 is 12 amino acids. Trimming took 4 bases from V and 7 from J, leaving 11 bases between them. The chain combines TRBV13 with TRBJ2-7; D is unclear. Sample: CD8+ T cells from peripheral blood mononuclear cells, taken after pregnancy. This sequence was found in a female donor in good health, enrolled as a control in a pregnancy study. The CDR3 DNA sequence: TGTGCCAGCAGCTCCCGACCGAGGGAGCAGTACTTC. Amino acids: CASSSRPREQYF.